The 22 T cell receptor beta chains presented below share a single source sample, sequenced in a study of T-cell memory formation after mild COVID-19. TCRdb re-analysed the 5' RACE reads in MiXCR, keeping a single row per CDR3 protein. The table lists around 320,000 distinct CDR3 sequences, 25% to 30% of them singletons. The sample taken for sequencing was PBMCs or a T cell subset sorted from them (not recorded which). The receptors originated from an adult woman who had mild COVID-19 (a few samples of this study predate the infection). Cell type and time point are not known.

Only a few counts were recorded for this clonotype. This chain joins TRBV24-1 and TRBJ2-1; 11 bases are a match to TRBD2. This CDR3 region has 18 residues. With V trimmed by 1 base and J by 1 base, 5 bases remained unmatched. Germline V gene data show CDR1 as KGHDR and CDR2 as SFDVKD. DNA of the CDR3: TGTGCCACCAGTGATTTTCCCCGACTAGCGGGGTCCTACAATGAGCAGTTCTTC. Its protein is CATSDFPRLAGSYNEQFF.

The chain links TRBV7-9 to TRBJ2-7; D perhaps matches TRBD2 (6 bases). Trimming stripped 5 bases from V and 6 bases from J, with 20 bases between. This CDR3 spans 15 amino acids. Germline V gives CDR1 SEHNR, CDR2 FQNEAQ (reference sequence). The CDR3 is CASSRGSGTSGEQYF. The CDR3 region has the DNA TGTGCCAGCAGCCGTGGTTCCGGGACTTCGGGCGAGCAGTACTTC. Variable domain in full (rest from reference TRBV7-9 and TRBJ2-7): DTGVSQNPRHKITKRGQNVTFRCDPISEHNRLYWYRQTLGQGPEFLTYFQNEAQLEKSRLLSDRFSAERPKGSFSTLEIQRTEQGDSAMYLCASSRGSGTSGEQYFGPGTRLTVT.

The V and J genes are TRBV20-1 and TRBJ2-2; D may be TRBD2 (7 bases). CDR3 length: 15 amino acids. V dropped 6 bases and J dropped 1 base, with 15 bases sitting between them. Germline assignment: CDR1 DFQATT and CDR2 SNEGSKA (reference sequence). CDR3 region: CSASPGGLNTGELFF. CDR3 sequence (DNA): TGCAGTGCCAGTCCGGGGGGCCTGAACACCGGGGAGCTGTTTTTT.

The J gene is TRBJ1-2, the V gene TRBV20-1; the D gene is possibly TRBD1 (5 bases). CDR1 is DFQATT, CDR2 SNEGSKA, per germline (reference sequence). V was pared by 0 bases and J by 3 bases, with 20 bases between. This CDR3 spans 17 amino acids. The CDR3 DNA sequence: TGCAGTGCTAGAGATCTGGGCGCAGGGCCCTTTTACTATGGCTACACCTTC. This codes for CSARDLGAGPFYYGYTF.

There are a few counts of this clonotype. The genes are TRBV11-3 and TRBJ1-1; weak D call: TRBD1 (5 bases). From germline, CDR1 is SGHNT and CDR2 YENEEA. V lost 8 bases and J lost 0, with 10 bases in between. This CDR3 region has 13 residues. The CDR3 nucleotides read TGTGCCAGCTATGACAGTATGAACACTGAAGCTTTCTTT. It yields the protein CASYDSMNTEAFF. The full variable domain, completed using reference TRBV11-3 and TRBJ1-1, is EAGVVQSPRYKIIEKKQPVAFWCNPISGHNTLYWYLQNLGQGPELLIRYENEEAVDDSQLPKDRFSAERLKGVDSTLKIQPAELGDSAVYLCASYDSMNTEAFFGQGTRLTVV.

This clonotype has a handful of counts. The chain has TRBV4-2 and TRBJ1-4, with no clear D. The CDR3 is made up of 13 amino acids. Germline loops: CDR1 LGHNA, CDR2 YNFKEQ. Trimming cost V 0 bases and J 4 bases, with 3 bases left between them. Here the CDR3 DNA reads TGTGCCAGCAGCCAAGACTTTAATGAAAAACTGTTTTTT. It is translated as CASSQDFNEKLFF.

This rearrangement joins TRBV5-1 to TRBJ2-3; D is possibly TRBD1 (5 bases). The CDR3 has 14 amino acids. Germline-derived CDR1 and CDR2 are SGHRS and YFSETQ. The V end lost 3 bases, the J end lost 1 base, and 9 bases lay between the germline ends. In DNA form, the CDR3 reads TGCGCCAGCAGCTCTTCGACAGGCACAGATACGCAGTATTTT. Translated: CASSSSTGTDTQYF.

The gene calls are TRBV7-6 and TRBJ2-2, with D possibly matching TRBD2 (6 bases). This CDR3 has 16 residues. Germline V CDR1 and CDR2: SGHVS, FNYEAQ. V dropped 5 bases and J dropped 6 bases, with 19 bases sitting between them. CDR3 amino acids: CASSLNTAGTSGELFF. The CDR3 region has the DNA TGTGCCAGCAGCCTTAACACGGCCGGGACTTCCGGGGAGCTGTTTTTT.

The chain combines TRBV7-6 with TRBJ2-3; TRBD2 aligns across 12 bases. CDR1 SGHVS and CDR2 FNYEAQ come from the germline V gene. Trimming cost V 5 bases and J 4 bases; bases outside gene matches: 13. The CDR3 length is 18 residues. The CDR3 loop is CASSPNDGLAGTADTQYF. CDR3 in DNA: TGTGCCAGCAGCCCTAACGACGGACTAGCGGGAACCGCAGATACGCAGTATTTT.

This clonotype was counted between two and nine times. V and J are TRBV25-1 and TRBJ1-5, with D perhaps TRBD1 (5 bases). V lost 2 bases and J lost 6, with 11 bases in between. Germline V gene sequence: CDR1 MGHDK, CDR2 SYGVNS. CDR3 length: 14 amino acids. The CDR3 is CASSEVGDGQPQHF. DNA of the CDR3: TGTGCCAGCAGTGAAGTAGGGGACGGTCAGCCCCAGCATTTT.

The chain couples TRBV20-1 to TRBJ1-1; D is perhaps TRBD1 (5 bases). This CDR3 spans 14 amino acids. V lost 6 bases, J lost 1 base, and 15 bases lay in between. The V gene's germline CDR1 is DFQATT and CDR2 SNEGSKA (reference sequence). DNA of the CDR3: TGCAGTGCCAAGGGGCGGGGTAGGAACACTGAAGCTTTCTTT. This encodes CSAKGRGRNTEAFF.

This sequence joins TRBV7-2 and TRBJ2-7, with D unclear. Trimming took 5 bases from V and 4 from J, leaving 21 bases between them. CDR3 length equals 16 residues. Germline V gene data show CDR1 as SGHTA and CDR2 as FQGNSA. CDR3 nucleotides: TGTGCCAGCAGCGCGAAGGCCTGGACCTTAAATTACGAGCAGTACTTC. Its translation: CASSAKAWTLNYEQYF.

This clonotype was recorded a few times. The rearrangement uses TRBV6-1 and TRBJ1-2; 7 positions agree with TRBD1. CDR3 size: 15 residues. Germline V gives CDR1 MNHNS, CDR2 SASEGT. The V and J ends lost 1 base and 4 bases, in that order; junction bases with no gene match: 6. CDR3 sequence: CASSEGRGIGYGYTF. DNA of the CDR3: TGTGCCAGCAGTGAAGGCAGGGGGATTGGCTATGGCTACACCTTC.

The rearrangement uses TRBV5-1 and TRBJ2-1, with unresolved D. The V gene's germline CDR1 is SGHRS and CDR2 YFSETQ. The CDR3 runs to 15 residues. Trimming stripped 4 bases from V and 2 bases from J, with 13 bases between. The CDR3 DNA follows: TGCGCCAGCAGCCCCGAACTACCGGCCTACAATGAGCAGTTCTTC. Translation gives CASSPELPAYNEQFF. Full variable domain (remainder filled in from reference TRBV5-1 and TRBJ2-1): KAGVTQTPRYLIKTRGQQVTLSCSPISGHRSVSWYQQTPGQGLQFLFEYFSETQRNKGNFPGRFSGRQFSNSRSEMNVSTLELGDSALYLCASSPELPAYNEQFFGPGTRLTVL.

The chain recombines TRBV4-2 with TRBJ1-2; no definite D call. CDR3 length: 15 residues. Trimming removed 4 bases from V and 4 bases from J, with 16 bases in between. CDR1 and CDR2 (germline): LGHNA, YNFKEQ. CDR3 coding DNA: TGTGCCAGCAGCCCCTCGCCCCGTGTCGGCTATGGCTACACCTTC. It yields the protein CASSPSPRVGYGYTF.

The V gene is TRBV5-6, the J gene TRBJ2-1; 8 nucleotides agree with TRBD1. The CDR3 runs to 14 residues. Germline loops: CDR1 SGHDT, CDR2 YYEEEE. V was pared by 4 bases and J by 6 bases, with 6 bases of the junction left unmatched. The CDR3 is CASSRQGSGNEQFF. CDR3 bases: TGTGCCAGCAGCCGACAGGGGAGCGGCAATGAGCAGTTCTTC.

The chain combines TRBV25-1 with TRBJ1-2; 7 bases agree with TRBD1. V lost 1 base and J lost 3; bases outside the gene matches: 14. The CDR3 covers 18 residues. Germline CDR1 and CDR2: MGHDK and SYGVNS. The CDR3 coding sequence is TGTGCCAGCAGTGAATCGCGGGGGAGGGGGCGCCGAGACTATGGCTACACCTTC. As protein: CASSESRGRGRRDYGYTF.

This clonotype has a count of ten or more. V usage is TRBV24-1 and J usage is TRBJ2-3; 9 positions agree with TRBD2. Germline assignment: CDR1 KGHDR and CDR2 SFDVKD. V dropped 4 bases and J dropped 0; count of bases not matched to a gene: 10. This CDR3 comprises 18 residues. The CDR3 DNA is TGTGCCACCAGTGACCGTAGACTAGCGGACTCTAGCACAGATACGCAGTATTTT. Translated: CATSDRRLADSSTDTQYF.

The genes are TRBV12-3 or TRBV12-4 and TRBJ2-1; no clear D. This CDR3 is 12 amino acids long. Trimming pared 7 bases from V and 6 bases from J, leaving 10 bases between. The CDR3 DNA reads as TGTGCCAGCAAGGGAACCCCCAATGAGCAGTTCTTC. This encodes CASKGTPNEQFF.

This chain joins TRBV5-1 and TRBJ1-1, with D perhaps TRBD1 (6 bases). The CDR3 has 14 amino acids. Germline CDR1 and CDR2: SGHRS and YFSETQ. V was clipped by 4 bases and J by 1 base, with 11 bases between them. This chain's CDR3 is CASSIRQENTEAFF. In DNA form, the CDR3 reads TGCGCCAGCAGCATACGACAGGAGAACACTGAAGCTTTCTTT.

The sample holds a few counts of this clonotype. V gene TRBV3-1 combines with J gene TRBJ2-7; no definite D call. The germline V gene encodes CDR1 LGHDT and CDR2 YNNKEL (reference sequence). Trimming took off 1 base at V and 3 bases at J, with 10 bases between the two ends. This CDR3 spans 14 amino acids. The CDR3 sequence: CASSQGQLIYEQYF. DNA of the CDR3: TGTGCCAGCAGCCAAGGTCAGTTAATCTACGAGCAGTACTTC.

The chain carries TRBV29-1 and TRBJ1-1; D uncertain. This CDR3 spans 14 amino acids. Trimming shortened V by 3 bases and J by 1 base, and 12 bases separated the two germline ends. Germline values: CDR1 SQVTM, CDR2 ANQGSEA. CDR3 sequence reads: CSVEAGTTNTEAFF. Here the CDR3 DNA reads TGCAGCGTTGAGGCAGGTACTACGAACACTGAAGCTTTCTTT.